Presented here are 9 T cell receptor beta chains from one specimen sequenced in a study of PD-1 blockade in classical Hodgkin lymphoma. TCRdb's table, derived via immunoSEQ multiplex PCR, lists solely in-frame clones and lacks some. The sample lists tens of thousands of clones; about 85% were seen once. Time point here: cycle 4 day 1 (C4D1), after 6 weeks of nivolumab. Relapse after autologous stem cell transplantation occurred in every patient, and brentuximab vedotin exposure varied. Magnetic negative selection was used to purify CD4+ T cells from PBMCs that had been thawed. The material was CD4+ T cells from blood, obtained before the fourth cycle of nivolumab. Receptors were obtained from a human donor with classical Hodgkin lymphoma.

This clone is termed medium-sized. V is TRBV19 and J is TRBJ1-5; D is undetermined. CDR1 and CDR2 from the germline V gene are LNHDA and SQIVND (reference sequence). There are 18 residues in the CDR3. The ends were cut back, 1 base at V and 7 bases at J, with 23 bases in the middle. CDR3 nucleotides: TGTGCCAGTAGTATAGGAATACCGGGAAGGGCGAGTATACAGCCCCAGCATTTT. It specifies CASSIGIPGRASIQPQHF. The full variable domain, with the rest looked up from reference TRBV19 and TRBJ1-5, is DGGITQSPKYLFRKEGQNVTLSCEQNLNHDAMYWYRQDPGQGLRLIYYSQIVNDFQKGDIAEGYSVSREKKESFPLTVTSAQKNPTAFYLCASSIGIPGRASIQPQHFGDGTRLSIL.

This clone was counted a few times. The chain links TRBV6-5 to TRBJ2-7; D is perhaps TRBD2 (5 bases). The V gene's germline CDR1 is MNHEY and CDR2 SVGAGI. V shed 8 bases and J shed 3 bases, with 5 bases lying between them. The CDR3 covers 10 residues. Written as DNA, the CDR3 is TGTGCCAGCGGAGGCTACGAGCAGTACTTC. Protein: CASGGYEQYF.

The V and J genes are TRBV19 and TRBJ1-4; D may be TRBD1 (5 bases). The V and J ends lost 3 bases and 13 bases respectively, with 9 bases between them. The V gene's germline CDR1 is LNHDA and CDR2 SQIVND (reference sequence). There are 11 residues in the CDR3. CDR3 DNA sequence: TGTGCCAGTAGTATTGGGGGGAGACTGTTTTTT. This sequence encodes CASSIGGRLFF.

V gene TRBV15 combines with J gene TRBJ2-7; D not resolved. V was cut by 0 bases and J by 7 bases, with 4 bases left in between. The V gene's germline CDR1 is LNHNV and CDR2 YYDKDF (reference sequence). The CDR3 has 11 amino acids. CDR3 nucleotides: TGTGCCACCAGCAGAGAGGGGGAGCAGTACTTC. The encoded protein is CATSREGEQYF.

V and J are TRBV28 and TRBJ2-2, with 8 bases identical to TRBD1. The CDR3 has 14 amino acids. The junction had 5 bases not matched to a gene; V was cut back by 6 bases and J by 5 bases. Germline V CDR1 and CDR2: MDHEN, SYDVKM. The CDR3 DNA reads TGTGCCAGCAGCTCAACAGGGGGTACCGGGGAGCTGTTTTTT. It encodes CASSSTGGTGELFF. The variable domain in full, with the rest retrieved from reference TRBV28 and TRBJ2-2, is DVKVTQSSRYLVKRTGEKVFLECVQDMDHENMFWYRQDPGLGLRLIYFSYDVKMKEKGDIPEGYSVSREKKERFSLILESASTNQTSMYLCASSSTGGTGELFFGEGSRLTVL.

The V gene is TRBV9, the J gene TRBJ2-6; D may correspond to TRBD1 or TRBD2 (5 bases each). This CDR3 spans 16 amino acids. V was pared by 3 bases and J by 4 bases, with 14 bases between. Germline V gene sequence: CDR1 SGDLS, CDR2 YYNGEE. CDR3 coding DNA: TGTGCCAGCAGCGCCGGGACGTCCAAGGGGGCCAACGTCCTGACTTTC. As protein: CASSAGTSKGANVLTF.

The genes are TRBV6-5 and TRBJ2-3; 10 positions match TRBD2. This CDR3 has 13 residues. V lost 6 bases, J lost 3 bases, and 0 bases stayed unmatched. Germline loops: CDR1 MNHEY, CDR2 SVGAGI. The CDR3 coding sequence is TGTGCCAGCAGACTAGCGGGGACAGATACGCAGTATTTT. It codes for CASRLAGTDTQYF.

The rearrangement links TRBV10-3 to TRBJ2-3; TRBD2 is a possible D gene (6 bases). The CDR3 covers 16 residues. The V and J ends lost 2 bases and 4 bases respectively, with 16 bases between them. Germline V gene sequence: CDR1 ENHRY, CDR2 SYGVKD. The CDR3 DNA reads as TGTGCCATCAGTGAGGACCAGCGGGTTGTGGCAGATACGCAGTATTTT. Amino acid sequence: CAISEDQRVVADTQYF.

The CDR3 bases are TGTGCCAGCAGCGCACTACAGAAGGGCGCCCGGGGCAATCAGCCCCAGCATTTT. Translated: CASSALQKGARGNQPQHF. V usage is TRBV9 and J usage is TRBJ1-5; no clear D. Trimming pared 3 bases from V and 2 bases from J, leaving 21 bases between. This CDR3 comprises 18 residues. Germline V gene sequence: CDR1 SGDLS, CDR2 YYNGEE.